The source of this T cell receptor beta chain is a study of blood T cell repertoires in COVID-19. The CDR3 is made up of 15 amino acids. Germline V gene lookup returns CDR1 SGHRS and CDR2 YFSETQ. V was trimmed by 0 bases and J by 1 base, leaving 11 bases between them. Original processing methods: Estimation of nucleated cell counts relied on the amplification of reference gene primers. The method was immunoSEQ multiplex PCR; TCRdb's version includes in-frame clones alone and lacks a portion of them. V and J calls and clone size are given by that table; D and trimming were obtained from the DNA. The repertoire holds more than 65,000 clones, with about 68% as singletons.

The V and J genes are TRBV5-1 and TRBJ2-7; possible D gene TRBD2, 5 bases. Sequencing input: peripheral blood. This TCR was sampled from a woman between 65 and 79 years old with acute or convalescent COVID-19. For the CDR3, the DNA is TGCGCCAGCAGCTTGGCCGGACTGGTGTCCTACGAGCAGTACTTC. Translating gives CASSLAGLVSYEQYF.